This T cell receptor beta chain is drawn from a study of regulatory and conventional T cells in breast cancer (dated by TCRdb to the mid-2010s). The library was produced with PCR. Sequencing was performed on an Illumina MiSeq. In TCRdb, the public reads were trimmed at Q25 with fastp and aligned with MiXCR, with productive beta chains retained. All rows with the same CDR3 protein become a single entry with the most common DNA and genes. The sample has some 16,000 distinct CDR3 sequences on record, about 32% of them singletons. The ten largest account for around 1.5% of the sample. There are 13 amino acids in the CDR3, from cysteine to phenylalanine inclusive. The only DNA kept is the CDR3, 39 bases in frame from the first base. From the germline V gene, CDR1 is LGHNA and CDR2 is YSLEER. V drops 0 bases and J drops 7 bases, leaving 9 bases in between. This clonotype was recorded a few times. The target of this receptor is not known. The input lacks base qualities; no much larger clone sits a single base away.

Sequences were obtained from conventional T cells from blood. Recombination connected TRBV4-3 to TRBJ1-2; the D gene cannot be resolved reliably. This sequence was found in a female donor in good health. The bases are TGCGCCAGCAGCCAAGAAACAAGGACTGGCTACACCTTC. Its coded protein is CASSQETRTGYTF.